What follows are 29 T cell receptor beta chains derived from one specimen sequenced in a study of regulatory T cells in long-lasting Graves disease. Construction of the TCR beta libraries employed iRepertoire HTBI primers in conjunction with Arm-PCR of CDR3 regions. One entry per CDR3 protein results from TCRdb running MiXCR on the multiplex PCR reads. The repertoire holds 450,000 to 650,000 distinct CDR3 sequences, with more than 15% as singletons. Noted time point: newly diagnosed GD, antithyroid drugs for less than 3 months. PBMCs were the source of the RNA used for TCR sequencing. This sample also appeared in a second study, on T cells in Graves' hyperthyroidism and ophthalmopathy.

The sample in question was peripheral blood mononuclear cells (PBMCs), obtained at new diagnosis, from a patient treated with antithyroid drugs. The origin of the receptors is a woman aged 35-65 years with Graves disease.

The chain is built from TRBV19 and TRBJ1-2; D is possibly TRBD1 (5 bases). Germline CDR1 is LNHDA and CDR2 is SQIVND (reference sequence). V was shortened by 6 bases and J by 5 bases, with 16 bases between the two germline ends. The CDR3 is 14 residues long. CDR3 loop: CASRVPGPGYGYTF. CDR3 bases: TGTGCCAGTAGAGTACCAGGGCCCGGTTATGGCTACACCTTC. The full variable domain, rest sourced from reference TRBV19 and TRBJ1-2, is DGGITQSPKYLFRKEGQNVTLSCEQNLNHDAMYWYRQDPGQGLRLIYYSQIVNDFQKGDIAEGYSVSREKKESFPLTVTSAQKNPTAFYLCASRVPGPGYGYTFGSGTRLTVV.

This clonotype appeared many times. The rearrangement links TRBV2 to TRBJ2-7; perhaps D is TRBD1 or TRBD2 (5 bases each). The V end was cut by 6 bases, the J end by 6 bases, with 15 bases between. The CDR3 runs 13 residues. Per the germline V gene, CDR1 is SNHLY and CDR2 is FYNNEI. CDR3 DNA: TGTGCCAGCAGGAGGGGCAGCCCGGCCGAGCAGTACTTC. Translation gives CASRRGSPAEQYF.

The rearrangement joins TRBV6-1 to TRBJ2-3, with D possibly matching TRBD1 (5 bases). The CDR3 consists of 16 residues. Trimming stripped 5 bases from V and 2 bases from J, with 17 bases between. The germline CDR1 and CDR2 sequences are MNHNS and SASEGT. The CDR3 DNA follows: TGTGCCAGCAGTCCCATGACAGAAGTCTTCACAGATACGCAGTATTTT. This sequence encodes CASSPMTEVFTDTQYF.

This clonotype was detected a few times. The chain combines TRBV5-5 with TRBJ2-1, with D perhaps matching TRBD2 (7 bases). Germline loops: CDR1 SGHKS, CDR2 YYEKEE (reference sequence). The ends were cut back, 2 bases at V and 12 bases at J, with 18 bases in the middle. The CDR3 sequence is 14 residues long. The CDR3 nucleotides are TGTGCCAGCAGCTTTGGGACTGACGCGGGGGCGCAGTTCTTC. This codes for CASSFGTDAGAQFF.

The chain has TRBV27 and TRBJ1-4; D gene ambiguous. The CDR3 sequence is 11 residues long. The V gene lost 5 bases and the J gene lost 13 bases, with 11 bases spanning the gap. The germline gives CDR1 MNHEY, CDR2 SMNVEV (reference sequence). DNA of the CDR3: TGTGCCAGCAGTCCTTTAGTCGGACTGTTTTTT. It encodes CASSPLVGLFF.

This chain uses TRBV7-9 with TRBJ1-2, with 7 positions matching TRBD1. This CDR3 spans 15 amino acids. Germline assignment: CDR1 SEHNR and CDR2 FQNEAQ (reference sequence). Trimming cost V 4 bases and J 3 bases; bases outside gene matches: 8. CDR3 residues: CASSSALTGYYGYTF. The CDR3 nucleotides read TGTGCCAGCAGCTCGGCCCTGACAGGGTACTATGGCTACACCTTC.

This clonotype was recorded at least ten times. The chain combines TRBV12-3 or TRBV12-4 with TRBJ2-1; the match to TRBD2 covers 11 bases. This CDR3 has 15 amino acids. The junction had 9 bases not matched to a gene; V was cut back by 6 bases and J by 8 bases. The CDR3 loop reads CASRSNSGGAHEQFF. In DNA, the CDR3 is TGTGCCAGCAGATCCAATAGCGGGGGGGCACATGAGCAGTTCTTC.

The chain couples TRBV7-2 to TRBJ1-3; the match to TRBD1 covers 8 bases. The CDR3 contains 16 residues. Germline-derived CDR1 and CDR2 are SGHTA and FQGNSA. The V segment lost 5 bases and the J segment 4 bases; nucleotides outside the gene matches: 10. CDR3 in amino acids: CASSRWTGLGGNTIYF. The CDR3 DNA is TGTGCCAGCAGCCGCTGGACAGGGCTAGGAGGAAACACCATATATTTT.

In the case of this clonotype: The conserved phenylalanine or tryptophan normally closing the CDR3 is absent here, so this likely arose from a read error. In DNA form, the CDR3 reads TGCGCCAGCAGCTCGGGACAGGGGGGGAATGAGCAGTTCTCC. Encoded protein: CASSSGQGGNEQFS. The chain carries TRBV5-1 and TRBJ2-1; 11 bases line up with TRBD1. J lost 7 bases, V lost 3 bases, and 3 bases had no gene match. Looked up from germline, CDR1 is SGHRS and CDR2 is YFSETQ. The CDR3 covers 14 residues.

The genes are TRBV6-9 and TRBJ1-2; perhaps TRBD1 as D (6 bases). Germline CDR1 is MNHGY and CDR2 is SVAAGI. The V gene lost 4 bases and the J gene lost 7 bases, with 13 bases spanning the gap. This CDR3 spans 13 amino acids. For the CDR3, the DNA is TGTGCCAGCAGTTGGAGCGAACAGGGTGGCTACACCTTC. It specifies CASSWSEQGGYTF.

This sequence joins TRBV5-1 and TRBJ1-5, with D possibly TRBD1 on 5 matching bases. V was pared by 0 bases and J by 2 bases, with 9 bases between. The CDR3 has 15 residues. Germline loops: CDR1 SGHRS, CDR2 YFSETQ. CDR3 in DNA: TGCGCCAGCAGCTTGGGTGACAGCCGCAATCAGCCCCAGCATTTT. It codes for CASSLGDSRNQPQHF.

This clonotype was seen more than once but under ten times. The CDR3: CASSQGGGLGYTF. The CDR3 nucleotides read TGCGCCAGCAGTCAGGGAGGGGGGCTTGGCTACACCTTC. The gene calls are TRBV4-1 and TRBJ1-2; D is possibly TRBD1 (6 bases). The V end lost 6 bases, the J end lost 7 bases, and 15 bases lay between the germline ends. This CDR3 has 13 amino acids. Germline V gene lookup returns CDR1 MGHRA and CDR2 YSYEKL.

The chain recombines TRBV5-4 with TRBJ2-7, with a possible D match to TRBD2 (5 bases). The CDR3 consists of 14 residues. Trimming removed 4 bases at V and 2 bases at J, with 13 bases between. From germline, CDR1 is SGHNT and CDR2 YYREEE (reference sequence). The DNA of the CDR3 is TGTGCCAGCAGCCCCGGACTGGAAACCTACGAGCAGTACTTC. Its translation is CASSPGLETYEQYF.

V gene TRBV6-5 combines with J gene TRBJ1-4; tentatively, D is TRBD1 (5 bases). CDR3 length: 15 amino acids. CDR1 MNHEY and CDR2 SVGAGI come from the germline V gene. V was clipped by 4 bases and J by 7 bases, with 16 bases between them. CDR3 nucleotides: TGTGCCAGCAGTTTTTCTAATTGGGGCGGTGAAAAACTGTTTTTT. The encoded protein is CASSFSNWGGEKLFF.

This clonotype was recorded at least ten times. This chain uses TRBV28 with TRBJ1-5; 7 positions agree with TRBD1. Germline values: CDR1 MDHEN, CDR2 SYDVKM. The CDR3 runs to 12 residues. Trimming at V came to 9 bases and at J to 7 bases, leaving 6 bases not matched to a gene. The CDR3 here is CASRQGGQPQHF. CDR3 DNA: TGTGCCAGTCGACAGGGCGGACAGCCCCAGCATTTT.

The CDR3 here is CASSIVGTGGLGYGYTF. The CDR3 DNA sequence: TGTGCCAGTAGTATAGTAGGGACAGGGGGCCTTGGCTATGGCTACACCTTC. The chain carries TRBV19 and TRBJ1-2, with 12 bases matching TRBD1. Per germline, CDR1 LNHDA and CDR2 SQIVND (reference sequence). The CDR3 is 17 residues long. The junction had 7 bases not matched to a gene; V was cut back by 1 base and J by 4 bases.

This clonotype has only a few counts. This rearrangement joins TRBV9 to TRBJ1-2, with D possibly TRBD1 on 5 matching bases. Deletions cut 3 bases from V and 8 bases from J, with 17 bases between. CDR1 SGDLS and CDR2 YYNGEE come from the germline V gene. The CDR3 totals 14 residues. CDR3 sequence (DNA): TGTGCCAGCAGCGAAACTTCAGGGTCGCGCGGCTACACCTTC. It is translated as CASSETSGSRGYTF.

Only a few counts were recorded for this clonotype. This rearrangement joins TRBV19 to TRBJ1-6; D might be TRBD1 (5 bases). The germline V gene encodes CDR1 LNHDA and CDR2 SQIVND (reference sequence). The CDR3 is made up of 13 amino acids. The V and J ends lost 5 bases and 14 bases respectively, with 16 bases between them. The CDR3 nucleotides read TGTGCCAGTAGTGACGGGGGTTTAAGGGCCCTCCACTTT. It specifies CASSDGGLRALHF.

A word on this clonotype: This sequence is one base from a far larger clone and is likely a read error. The chain carries TRBV7-9 and TRBJ1-1, with 8 bases identical to TRBD1. There are 17 residues in the CDR3. The germline V gene encodes CDR1 SEHNR and CDR2 FQNEAQ (reference sequence). The CDR3 reads CASSLVHGARGRTGAFF. CDR3 DNA: TGTGCCAGCAGTTTAGTCCATGGGGCCAGGGGGCGCACTGGAGCTTTCTTT.

This clonotype was seen a few times. This rearrangement joins TRBV7-3 to TRBJ2-1, with TRBD2 matching over 11 bases. This CDR3 comprises 15 residues. With 5 bases clipped from V and 4 bases from J, the junction kept 4 bases outside the gene matches. The germline gives CDR1 SGHTA, CDR2 FQGTGA. CDR3 bases: TGTGCCAGCAGCATATCTAGCGGGGGGTACAATGAGCAGTTCTTC. Its protein is CASSISSGGYNEQFF.

The CDR3 reads CASSPPGGMETQYF. DNA for the CDR3: TGTGCCAGCAGCCCCCCGGGAGGGATGGAGACCCAGTACTTC. The chain is built from TRBV9 and TRBJ2-5; 8 nucleotides match TRBD2. The length of the CDR3 is 14 residues. Germline CDR1 and CDR2: SGDLS and YYNGEE. The V segment lost 4 bases and the J segment 5 bases; nucleotides outside the gene matches: 7.

Many counts were recorded for this clonotype. This chain links TRBV12-3 or TRBV12-4 with TRBJ2-7; D could derive from TRBD1 or TRBD2 (5 bases each). The V and J ends lost 6 bases and 0 bases respectively, with 18 bases between them. This CDR3 is 16 amino acids long. CDR3 sequence: CASSPRGRTSSYEQYF. The CDR3 nucleotides are TGTGCCAGCAGCCCCCGGGGACGGACGAGCTCCTACGAGCAGTACTTC.

This clonotype has ten or more counts. CDR3 protein: CASSKGLAGNAMGAGELFF. In DNA form, the CDR3 reads TGCGCCAGCAGCAAAGGACTAGCGGGGAACGCCATGGGTGCCGGGGAGCTGTTTTTT. The gene calls are TRBV5-1 and TRBJ2-2; 12 bases match TRBD2. Germline CDR1 and CDR2: SGHRS and YFSETQ. Trimming at V came to 4 bases and at J to 6 bases, leaving 16 bases not matched to a gene. The CDR3 is made up of 19 amino acids.

This clonotype was observed a few times. The chain has TRBV18 and TRBJ1-5, with D unclear. The CDR3 has 16 amino acids. The V gene lost 2 bases and the J gene lost 2 bases, with 13 bases spanning the gap. Germline V gene lookup returns CDR1 KGHSH and CDR2 LQKENI. The CDR3 region is CASSPNKEQGNQPQHF. CDR3 coding DNA: TGTGCCAGCTCACCAAACAAGGAGCAAGGCAATCAGCCCCAGCATTTT.

On this clonotype itself: A much larger clone differs by one base, so this may be a read error. V gene TRBV7-8 combines with J gene TRBJ2-5, with 10 bases that match TRBD1. This CDR3 has 14 residues. With 5 bases clipped from V and 4 bases from J, the junction kept 4 bases outside the gene matches. Looked up from germline, CDR1 is SGHVS and CDR2 is FQNEAQ. The CDR3 nucleotides read TGTGCCAGCAGCCCCTGGACAGGGGGAGAGACCCAGTACTTC. Translated, it gives CASSPWTGGETQYF.

This clonotype was observed a handful of times. The genes are TRBV7-6 and TRBJ1-5; D unclear. This CDR3 has 14 residues. The germline V and J ends were trimmed by 3 bases and 5 bases, with 11 bases remaining between them. CDR1 and CDR2 (germline): SGHVS, FNYEAQ. The CDR3 spells CASSFGDRDQPQHF. The CDR3 DNA reads as TGTGCCAGCAGCTTTGGCGACCGGGATCAGCCCCAGCATTTT.

In its sample, this clonotype was seen many times. The chain combines TRBV6-1 with TRBJ2-4, with TRBD1 matching 7 bases. Germline CDR1 reads MNHNS; CDR2 reads SASEGT. Unmatched junction bases numbered 7, after V lost 6 bases and J lost 8 bases. This CDR3 contains 13 residues. For the CDR3, the DNA is TGTGCCAGCAGGGTGACAGGGTCTGACATTCAGTACTTC. Translation: CASRVTGSDIQYF.

This clonotype showed up many times. V is TRBV3-1 and J is TRBJ1-1; D might be TRBD1 (5 bases). Per germline, CDR1 LGHDT and CDR2 YNNKEL (reference sequence). CDR3 length: 14 residues. V was clipped by 6 bases and J by 6 bases, with 17 bases between them. The CDR3 protein is CASRGRGAGAEAFF. The CDR3 DNA sequence: TGTGCCAGCAGGGGGCGGGGAGCCGGGGCTGAAGCTTTCTTT.

The rearrangement links TRBV28 to TRBJ1-1; TRBD1 matches at 9 bases. The germline CDR1 and CDR2 sequences are MDHEN and SYDVKM. This CDR3 has 18 residues. V trimming: 5 bases; J trimming: 5 bases; junction bases outside the gene matches: 18. The DNA for the CDR3 is TGTGCCAGCAGTCCGCAGGGAGGCAGGACAGGGGAGATTACTGAAGCTTTCTTT. Its protein is CASSPQGGRTGEITEAFF.